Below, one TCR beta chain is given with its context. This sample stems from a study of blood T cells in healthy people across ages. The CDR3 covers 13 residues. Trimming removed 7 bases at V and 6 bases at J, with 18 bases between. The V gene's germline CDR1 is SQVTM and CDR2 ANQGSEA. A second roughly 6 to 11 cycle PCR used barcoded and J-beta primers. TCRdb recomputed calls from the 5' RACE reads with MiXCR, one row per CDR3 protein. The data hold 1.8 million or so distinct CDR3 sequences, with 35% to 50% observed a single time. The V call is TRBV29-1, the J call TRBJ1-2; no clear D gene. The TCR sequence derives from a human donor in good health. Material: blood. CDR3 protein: CSALRQSGDGYTF. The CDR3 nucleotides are TGCAGCGCCCTAAGGCAGTCCGGGGATGGCTACACCTTC.